This T cell receptor beta chain came from a study of technical replicates of blood from several donors. The germline V and J ends were trimmed by 1 base and 3 bases, with 10 bases remaining between them. CDR3 length equals 14 residues. Per the germline V gene, CDR1 is SGHNT and CDR2 is YYREEE (reference sequence). Profiling relied on immunoSEQ multiplex PCR, and the TCRdb table lists in-frame clones only, not all of them. The table lists around 85,000 clones, around 94% of them singletons, with under 0.3% in the top ten. The V and J genes are TRBV5-4 and TRBJ1-1; weak D call: TRBD1 (5 bases). This clonotype was sampled from a human donor in good health. The sample comprised T cells isolated from PBMCs. CDR3 amino acids: CASSLRDRHTEAFF. The CDR3 DNA reads as TGTGCCAGCAGCTTGCGCGACAGACACACTGAAGCTTTCTTT.